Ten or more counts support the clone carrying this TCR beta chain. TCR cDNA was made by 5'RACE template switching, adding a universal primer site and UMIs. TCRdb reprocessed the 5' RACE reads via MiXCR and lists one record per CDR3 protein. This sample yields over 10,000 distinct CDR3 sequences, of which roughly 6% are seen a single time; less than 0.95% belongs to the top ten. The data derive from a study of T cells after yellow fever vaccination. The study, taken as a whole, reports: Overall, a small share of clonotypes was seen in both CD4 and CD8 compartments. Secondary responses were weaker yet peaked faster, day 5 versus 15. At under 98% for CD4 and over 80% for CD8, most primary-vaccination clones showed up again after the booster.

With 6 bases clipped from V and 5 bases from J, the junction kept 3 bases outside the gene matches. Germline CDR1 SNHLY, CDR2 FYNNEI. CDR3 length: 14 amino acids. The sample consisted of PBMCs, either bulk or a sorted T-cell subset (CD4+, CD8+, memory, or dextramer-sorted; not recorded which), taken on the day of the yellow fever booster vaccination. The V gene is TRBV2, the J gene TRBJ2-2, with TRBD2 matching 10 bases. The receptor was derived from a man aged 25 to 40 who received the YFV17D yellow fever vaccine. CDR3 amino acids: CASRWTSGTGELFF. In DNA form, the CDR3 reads TGTGCCAGCAGGTGGACTAGCGGTACCGGGGAGCTGTTTTTT.